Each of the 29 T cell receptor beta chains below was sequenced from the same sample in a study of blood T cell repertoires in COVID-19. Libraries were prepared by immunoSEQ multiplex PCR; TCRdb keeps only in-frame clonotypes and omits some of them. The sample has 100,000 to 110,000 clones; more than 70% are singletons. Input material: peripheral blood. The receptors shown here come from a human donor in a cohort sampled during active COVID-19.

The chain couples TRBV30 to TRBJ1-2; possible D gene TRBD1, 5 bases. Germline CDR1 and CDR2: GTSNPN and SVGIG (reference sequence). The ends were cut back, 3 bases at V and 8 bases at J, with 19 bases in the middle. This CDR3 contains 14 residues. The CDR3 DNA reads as TGTGCCTGGAGCAGCGGGGCCGCCGGACGGGGCTACACCTTC. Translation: CAWSSGAAGRGYTF.

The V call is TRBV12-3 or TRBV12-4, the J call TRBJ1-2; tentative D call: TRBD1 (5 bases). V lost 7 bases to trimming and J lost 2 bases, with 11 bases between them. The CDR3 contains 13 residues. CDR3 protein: CASMQGANYGYTF. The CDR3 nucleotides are TGTGCCAGCATGCAGGGTGCGAACTATGGCTACACCTTC.

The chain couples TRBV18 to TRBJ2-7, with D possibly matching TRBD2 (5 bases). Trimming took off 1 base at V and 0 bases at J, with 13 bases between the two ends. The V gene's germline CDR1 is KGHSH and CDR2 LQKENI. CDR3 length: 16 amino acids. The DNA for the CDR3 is TGTGCCAGCTCACCACGTGGGAGCACCAGCTCCTACGAGCAGTACTTC. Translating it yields CASSPRGSTSSYEQYF.

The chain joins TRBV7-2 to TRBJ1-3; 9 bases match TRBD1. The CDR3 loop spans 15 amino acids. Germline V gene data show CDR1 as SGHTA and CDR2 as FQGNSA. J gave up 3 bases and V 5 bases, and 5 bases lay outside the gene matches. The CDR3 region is CASSGRQGVGNTIYF. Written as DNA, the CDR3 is TGTGCCAGCAGCGGCAGACAGGGGGTTGGAAACACCATATATTTT.

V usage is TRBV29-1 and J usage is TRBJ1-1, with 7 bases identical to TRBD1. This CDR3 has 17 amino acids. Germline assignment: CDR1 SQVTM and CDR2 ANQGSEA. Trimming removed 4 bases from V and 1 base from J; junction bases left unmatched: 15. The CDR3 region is CSVVPITVDRRNTEAFF. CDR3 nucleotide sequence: TGCAGCGTTGTCCCTATAACCGTGGACAGGAGGAACACTGAAGCTTTCTTT.

The CDR3 protein is CAISEFGTDGYTF. In nucleotides, the CDR3 is TGTGCCATCAGTGAGTTCGGGACAGATGGCTACACCTTC. This chain joins TRBV10-3 and TRBJ1-2, with 7 nucleotides matching TRBD1. The ends lost 1 base at V and 6 bases at J; junction bases unmatched: 2. The CDR3 consists of 13 residues. The germline CDR1 and CDR2 sequences are ENHRY and SYGVKD.

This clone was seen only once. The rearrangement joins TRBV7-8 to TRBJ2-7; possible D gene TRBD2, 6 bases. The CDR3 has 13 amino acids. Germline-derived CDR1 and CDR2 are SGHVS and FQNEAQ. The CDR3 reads CASSLGTGTSIWV. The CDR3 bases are TGTGCCAGCAGCTTAGGGACCGGGACTTCCATATGGGTC.

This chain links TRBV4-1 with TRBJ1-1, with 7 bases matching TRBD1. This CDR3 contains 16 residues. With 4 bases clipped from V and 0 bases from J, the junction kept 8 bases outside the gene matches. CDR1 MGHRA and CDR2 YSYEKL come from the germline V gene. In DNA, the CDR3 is TGCGCCAGCAGCCGCAAGAGACAGGGAATGAACACTGAAGCTTTCTTT. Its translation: CASSRKRQGMNTEAFF.

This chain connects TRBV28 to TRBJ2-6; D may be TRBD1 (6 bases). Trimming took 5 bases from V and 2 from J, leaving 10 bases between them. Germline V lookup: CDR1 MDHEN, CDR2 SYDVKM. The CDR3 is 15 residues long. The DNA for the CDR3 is TGTGCCAGCAGTGACGAGGGGGCTGGGGCCAACGTCCTGACTTTC. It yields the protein CASSDEGAGANVLTF. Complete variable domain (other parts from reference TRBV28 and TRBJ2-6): DVKVTQSSRYLVKRTGEKVFLECVQDMDHENMFWYRQDPGLGLRLIYFSYDVKMKEKGDIPEGYSVSREKKERFSLILESASTNQTSMYLCASSDEGAGANVLTFGAGSRLTVL.

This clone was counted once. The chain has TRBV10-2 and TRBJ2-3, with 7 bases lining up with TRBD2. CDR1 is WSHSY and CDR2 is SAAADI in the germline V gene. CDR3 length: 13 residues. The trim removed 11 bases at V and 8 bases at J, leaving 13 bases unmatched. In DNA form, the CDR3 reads TGCGCCGGGGGGGGGACCTACAAGGGTACGCAGTATTTT. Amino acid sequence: CAGGGTYKGTQYF.

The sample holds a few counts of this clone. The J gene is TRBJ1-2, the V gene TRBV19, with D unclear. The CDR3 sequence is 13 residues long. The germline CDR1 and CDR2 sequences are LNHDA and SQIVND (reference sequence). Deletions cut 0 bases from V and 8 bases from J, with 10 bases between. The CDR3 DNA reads TGTGCCAGTAGTATAGAAGGAGGATTCGGCTACACCTTC. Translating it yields CASSIEGGFGYTF.

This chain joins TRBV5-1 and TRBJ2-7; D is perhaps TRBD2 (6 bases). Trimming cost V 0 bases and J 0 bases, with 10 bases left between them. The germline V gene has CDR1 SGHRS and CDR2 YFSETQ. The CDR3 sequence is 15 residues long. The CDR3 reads CASSLALASSYEQYF. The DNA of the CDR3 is TGCGCCAGCAGCTTGGCGCTAGCGAGCTCCTACGAGCAGTACTTC.

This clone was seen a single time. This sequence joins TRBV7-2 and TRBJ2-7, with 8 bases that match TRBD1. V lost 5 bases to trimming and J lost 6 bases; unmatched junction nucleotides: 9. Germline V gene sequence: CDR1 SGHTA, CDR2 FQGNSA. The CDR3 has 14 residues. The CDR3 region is CASSPSEDRVEQYF. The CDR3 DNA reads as TGTGCCAGCAGCCCGAGCGAGGACAGGGTCGAGCAGTACTTC.

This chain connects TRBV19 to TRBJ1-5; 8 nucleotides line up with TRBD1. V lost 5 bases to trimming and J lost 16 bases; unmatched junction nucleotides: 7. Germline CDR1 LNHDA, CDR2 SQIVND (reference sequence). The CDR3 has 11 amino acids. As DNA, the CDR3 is TGTGCCAGTAGTTTCCAGGGGGCCAAACATTTT. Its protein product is CASSFQGAKHF.

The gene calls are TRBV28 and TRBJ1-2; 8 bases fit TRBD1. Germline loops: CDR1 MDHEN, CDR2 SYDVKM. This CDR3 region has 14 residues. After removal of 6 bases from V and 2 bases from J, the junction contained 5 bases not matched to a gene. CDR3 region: CASSTPGGNYGYTF. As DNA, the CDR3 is TGTGCCAGCAGCACCCCAGGGGGCAACTATGGCTACACCTTC.

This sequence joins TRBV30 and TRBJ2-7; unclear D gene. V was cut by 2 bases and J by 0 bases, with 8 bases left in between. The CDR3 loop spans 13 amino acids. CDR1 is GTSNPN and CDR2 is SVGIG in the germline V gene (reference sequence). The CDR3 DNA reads TGTGCCTGGAGTCTACAGAACTCCTACGAGCAGTACTTC. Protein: CAWSLQNSYEQYF.

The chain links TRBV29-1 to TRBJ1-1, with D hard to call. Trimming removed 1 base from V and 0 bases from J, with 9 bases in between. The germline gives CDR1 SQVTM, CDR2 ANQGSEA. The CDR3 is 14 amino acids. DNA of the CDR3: TGCAGCGTTGAAGCGACGGGGATGAACACTGAAGCTTTCTTT. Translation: CSVEATGMNTEAFF.

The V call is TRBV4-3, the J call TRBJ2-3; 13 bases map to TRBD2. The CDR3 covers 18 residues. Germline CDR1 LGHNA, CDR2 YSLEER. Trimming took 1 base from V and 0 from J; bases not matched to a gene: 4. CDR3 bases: TGCGCCAGCAGCCAAGGCACTAGCGGGGGGGCAAGCACAGATACGCAGTATTTT. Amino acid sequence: CASSQGTSGGASTDTQYF.

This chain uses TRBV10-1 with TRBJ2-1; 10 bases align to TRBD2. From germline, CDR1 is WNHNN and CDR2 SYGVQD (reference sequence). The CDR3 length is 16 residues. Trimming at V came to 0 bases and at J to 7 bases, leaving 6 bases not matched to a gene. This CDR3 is CASSESIGSGRNEQFF. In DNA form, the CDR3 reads TGCGCCAGCAGTGAGTCGATCGGTAGCGGGAGGAATGAGCAGTTCTTC.

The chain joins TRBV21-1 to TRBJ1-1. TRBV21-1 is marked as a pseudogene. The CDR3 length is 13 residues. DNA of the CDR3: TGTGCCAGCAGCATTTGCGGGAACACTGAAGCTTTCTTT. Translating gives CASSICGNTEAFF.

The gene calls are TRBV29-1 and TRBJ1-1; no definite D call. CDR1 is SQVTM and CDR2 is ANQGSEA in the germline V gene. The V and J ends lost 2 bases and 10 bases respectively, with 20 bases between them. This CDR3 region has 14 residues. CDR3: CSVENPAGFSGAFF. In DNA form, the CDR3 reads TGCAGCGTTGAAAACCCAGCTGGATTTTCAGGAGCTTTCTTT. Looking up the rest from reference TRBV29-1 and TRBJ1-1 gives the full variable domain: SAVISQKPSRDICQRGTSLTIQCQVDSQVTMMFWYRQQPGQSLTLIATANQGSEATYESGFVIDKFPISRPNLTFSTLTVSNMSPEDSSIYLCSVENPAGFSGAFFGQGTRLTVV.

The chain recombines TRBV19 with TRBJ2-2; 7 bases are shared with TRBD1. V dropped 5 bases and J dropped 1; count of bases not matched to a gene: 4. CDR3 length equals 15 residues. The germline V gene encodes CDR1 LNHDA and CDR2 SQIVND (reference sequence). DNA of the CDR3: TGTGCCAGTAGTCTCGGGACAGAGAACACCGGGGAGCTGTTTTTT. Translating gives CASSLGTENTGELFF. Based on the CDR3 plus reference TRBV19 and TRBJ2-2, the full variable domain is DGGITQSPKYLFRKEGQNVTLSCEQNLNHDAMYWYRQDPGQGLRLIYYSQIVNDFQKGDIAEGYSVSREKKESFPLTVTSAQKNPTAFYLCASSLGTENTGELFFGEGSRLTVL.

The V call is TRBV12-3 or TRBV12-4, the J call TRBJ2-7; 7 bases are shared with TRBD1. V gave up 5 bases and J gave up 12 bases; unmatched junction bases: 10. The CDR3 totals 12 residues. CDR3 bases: TGTGCCAGCAGTCTCGACAGGGTGCGTCTGTACTTC. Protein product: CASSLDRVRLYF.

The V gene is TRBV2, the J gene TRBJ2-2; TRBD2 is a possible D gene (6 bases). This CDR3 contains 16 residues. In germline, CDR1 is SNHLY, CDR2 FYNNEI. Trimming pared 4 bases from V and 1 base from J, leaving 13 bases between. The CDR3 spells CASSAEGSLNTGELFF. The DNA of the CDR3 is TGTGCCAGCAGTGCGGAGGGCAGCCTGAACACCGGGGAGCTGTTTTTT. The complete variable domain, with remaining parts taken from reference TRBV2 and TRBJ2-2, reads EPEVTQTPSHQVTQMGQEVILRCVPISNHLYFYWYRQILGQKVEFLVSFYNNEISEKSEIFDDQFSVERPDGSNFTLKIRSTKLEDSAMYFCASSAEGSLNTGELFFGEGSRLTVL.

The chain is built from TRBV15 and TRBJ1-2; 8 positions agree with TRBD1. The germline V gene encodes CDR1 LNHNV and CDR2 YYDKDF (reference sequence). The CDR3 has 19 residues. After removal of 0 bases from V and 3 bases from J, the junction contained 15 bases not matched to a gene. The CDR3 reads CATSRDNKGRGLSHYGYTF. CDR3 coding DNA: TGTGCCACCAGCAGAGATAACAAAGGCAGGGGGCTTTCCCACTATGGCTACACCTTC.

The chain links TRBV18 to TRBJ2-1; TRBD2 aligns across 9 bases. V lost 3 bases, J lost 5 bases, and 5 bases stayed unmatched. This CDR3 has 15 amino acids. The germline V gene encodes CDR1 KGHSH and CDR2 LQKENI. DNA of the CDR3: TGTGCCAGCTCACCGGGATTAGCGGGAGACAATGAGCAGTTCTTC. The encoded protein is CASSPGLAGDNEQFF.

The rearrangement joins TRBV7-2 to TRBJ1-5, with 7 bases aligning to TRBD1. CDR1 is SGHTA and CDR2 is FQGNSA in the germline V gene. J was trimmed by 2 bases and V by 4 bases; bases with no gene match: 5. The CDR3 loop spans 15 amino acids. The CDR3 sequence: CASSSVGQGNQPQHF. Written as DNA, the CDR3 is TGTGCCAGCAGCTCGGTAGGACAGGGCAATCAGCCCCAGCATTTT.

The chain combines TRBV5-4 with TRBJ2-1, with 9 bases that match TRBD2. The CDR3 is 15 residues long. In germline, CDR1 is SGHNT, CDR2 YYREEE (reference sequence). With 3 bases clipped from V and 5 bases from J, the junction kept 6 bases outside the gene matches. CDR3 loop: CASSSSLAGNNEQFF. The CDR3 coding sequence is TGTGCCAGCAGCTCCTCACTAGCGGGTAACAATGAGCAGTTCTTC.

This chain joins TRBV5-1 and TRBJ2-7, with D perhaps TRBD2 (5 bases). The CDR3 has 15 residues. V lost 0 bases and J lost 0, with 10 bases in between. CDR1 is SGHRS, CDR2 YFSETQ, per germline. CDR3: CASSLEAGSSYEQYF. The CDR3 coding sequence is TGCGCCAGCAGCTTGGAGGCGGGCAGCTCCTACGAGCAGTACTTC.